This TCR beta chain was retrieved from a study of regulatory T cells in long-lasting Graves disease. Study background: Antithyroid drugs had been taken under 3 months by newly diagnosed Graves' patients.

Time point meaning: newly diagnosed GD, antithyroid drugs for less than 3 months. RNA extracted from PBMCs served as the sequencing template. According to the study, TCR beta libraries were built with iRepertoire HTBI primers and CDR3-region Arm-PCR. MiXCR, applied by TCRdb to the multiplex PCR reads, yields one record per CDR3 protein. This sample has approximately 560,000 distinct CDR3 sequences, with roughly 15% found just once. Germline V gene lookup returns CDR1 LNHDA and CDR2 SQIVND (reference sequence). The germline V and J ends were trimmed by 1 base and 4 bases, with 8 bases remaining between them. This CDR3 has 14 amino acids. Study observations and caveats: Gene preferences differed: TRBV28, TRBJ1-2, TRBJ2-5 in persistent cases.

To note about this clonotype: What it recognizes is unknown.

The same data also went into a second study, on T cells in Graves' hyperthyroidism and ophthalmopathy.

The chain combines TRBV19 with TRBJ1-5; D perhaps matches TRBD1 (5 bases). This TCR was recovered from a man younger than 35 with Graves disease. The material was peripheral blood mononuclear cells (PBMCs), obtained at new diagnosis, from a patient treated with antithyroid drugs. DNA for the CDR3: TGTGCCAGTAGTATAGTCTGGGGGAATCAGCCCCAGCATTTT. Translated, it gives CASSIVWGNQPQHF.